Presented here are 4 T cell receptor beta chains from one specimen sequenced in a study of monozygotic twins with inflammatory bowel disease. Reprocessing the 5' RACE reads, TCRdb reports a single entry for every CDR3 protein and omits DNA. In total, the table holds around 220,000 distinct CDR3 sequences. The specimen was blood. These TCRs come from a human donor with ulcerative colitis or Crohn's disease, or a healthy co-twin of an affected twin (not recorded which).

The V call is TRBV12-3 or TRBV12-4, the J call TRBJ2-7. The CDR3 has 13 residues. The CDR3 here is CASSLGVIYEQYF.

The CDR3 here is CASSFGAGANVLTF. V is TRBV12-3 or TRBV12-4 and J is TRBJ2-6. The length of the CDR3 is 14 residues.

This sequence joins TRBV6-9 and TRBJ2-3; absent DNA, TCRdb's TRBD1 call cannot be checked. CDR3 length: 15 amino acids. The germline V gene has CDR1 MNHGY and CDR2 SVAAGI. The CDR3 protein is CASSYGGWGTDTQYF.

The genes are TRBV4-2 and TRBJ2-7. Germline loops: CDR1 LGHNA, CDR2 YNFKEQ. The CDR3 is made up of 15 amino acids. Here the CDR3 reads CASSQAKESSYEQYF.